This T cell receptor beta chain derives from a study of T-cell memory formation after mild COVID-19. Across the whole study: In these data, TCR clusters were largely donor specific.

Amplification by 5'RACE using constant-segment primers produced TCR alpha and TCR beta cDNA libraries that carried sample barcodes and UMIs. TCRdb re-derived calls from the 5' RACE reads in MiXCR, one entry per CDR3 protein. The table records approximately 54,000 distinct CDR3 sequences, 12% of them present only once. Points from the study as a whole: Shrinking CD4+ clones were chiefly CM and EM; CD8+ ones were chiefly EMRA. The study found balanced CD4/CD8 in clones contracting day 15 to 85 and a CD4+ lean in later expanders.

This clonotype was seen more than once but under ten times. No antigen is known for it. Sequencing was carried out using PBMCs or a T cell subset sorted from them (not recorded which). The origin of this receptor is a young man who had mild COVID-19 (a few samples of this study predate the infection). Cell type and time point are not known.

CDR3 bases: TGTGCCAGCAGAACCGGGACGGCGAACACCGGGGAGCTGTTTTTT. Translating it yields CASRTGTANTGELFF. V is TRBV4-2 and J is TRBJ2-2; the D gene could be TRBD1 or TRBD2 (5 bases each). Germline V CDR1 and CDR2: LGHNA, YNFKEQ. V was cut by 6 bases and J by 0 bases, with 11 bases left in between. There are 15 residues in the CDR3.